The entry below gives a single T cell receptor beta chain sequence along with its context. The antigen remains unidentified. This specimen belongs to a study of T cell responses to AZD1222 COVID-19 vaccine. Study-wide context: Combined were second doses at about 4 or about 12 weeks. Study outcomes and limitations: Donor demographics were predominantly white British with a female majority; clonal diversity may be underestimated. Reports say nearly half of spike-specific TCRs go after unmutated variant regions.

This CDR3 spans 12 amino acids. V lost 6 bases and J lost 8, with 13 bases in between. The repertoire was sequenced with immunoSEQ multiplex PCR; TCRdb's copy has only in-frame clones and lacks some. The table records about 170,000 clones, 90% to 95% of them present only once. The specimen was peripheral blood, collected on day 0 of AZD1222 vaccination. The chain carries TRBV12-3 or TRBV12-4 and TRBJ1-2; no clear D gene. The sequence was obtained from an adult in good health. The CDR3 sequence: CASRAGRRGYTF. In DNA, the CDR3 is TGTGCCAGCAGAGCCGGCAGGCGAGGCTACACCTTC.